This T cell receptor (beta chain) was recorded in a study of response to subunit inactivated influenza vaccine. Study results and limitations: Few new T cells, the authors suggested, are recruited by each seasonal influenza vaccination.

Worth noting for this clonotype: What it binds is not known.

Each CDR3 protein is one row after TCRdb ran MiXCR on the RT-PCR reads. Seen here are almost 600,000 distinct CDR3 sequences, 14% observed once, and the top ten hold roughly 10%. The germline V gene encodes CDR1 SGHDN and CDR2 FVKESK. The CDR3 has 15 amino acids. V gave up 3 bases and J gave up 5 bases; unmatched junction bases: 1. This material consisted of PBMCs from blood, taken 11 to 12 days after vaccination. This TCR was recovered from a middle-aged man who received an inactivated influenza vaccine. The chain employs TRBV14 and TRBJ1-4; 12 bases match TRBD1. CDR3 sequence (DNA): TGTGCCAGCAGCCACGGGACAGGGGGCAATGAAAAACTGTTTTTT. It specifies CASSHGTGGNEKLFF.